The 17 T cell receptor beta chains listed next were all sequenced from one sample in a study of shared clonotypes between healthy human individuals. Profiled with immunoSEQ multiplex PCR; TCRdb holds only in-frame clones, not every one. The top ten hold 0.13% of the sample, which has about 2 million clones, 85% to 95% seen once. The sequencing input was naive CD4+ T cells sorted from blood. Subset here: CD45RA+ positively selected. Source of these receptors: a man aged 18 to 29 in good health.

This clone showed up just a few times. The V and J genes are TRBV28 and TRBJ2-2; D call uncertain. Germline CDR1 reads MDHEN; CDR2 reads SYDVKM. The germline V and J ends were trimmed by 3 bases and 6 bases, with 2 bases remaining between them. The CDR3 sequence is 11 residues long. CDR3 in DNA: TGTGCCAGCAGTTTCGCCGGGGAGCTGTTTTTT. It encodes CASSFAGELFF. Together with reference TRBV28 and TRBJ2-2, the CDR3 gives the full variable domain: DVKVTQSSRYLVKRTGEKVFLECVQDMDHENMFWYRQDPGLGLRLIYFSYDVKMKEKGDIPEGYSVSREKKERFSLILESASTNQTSMYLCASSFAGELFFGEGSRLTVL.

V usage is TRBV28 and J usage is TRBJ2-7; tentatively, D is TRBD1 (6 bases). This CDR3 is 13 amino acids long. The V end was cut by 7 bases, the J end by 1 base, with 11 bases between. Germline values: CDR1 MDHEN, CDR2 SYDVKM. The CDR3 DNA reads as TGTGCCAGCATTCCTGGACAGTCCTACGAGCAGTACTTC. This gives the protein CASIPGQSYEQYF.

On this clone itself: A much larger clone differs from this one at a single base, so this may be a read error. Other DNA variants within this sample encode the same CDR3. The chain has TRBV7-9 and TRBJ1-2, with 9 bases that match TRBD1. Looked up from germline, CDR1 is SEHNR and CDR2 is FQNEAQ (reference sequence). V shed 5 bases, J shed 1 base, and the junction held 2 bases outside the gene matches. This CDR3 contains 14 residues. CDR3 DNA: TGTGCCAGCAGCCCGGGACAGGGTAACTATGGCTACACCTTC. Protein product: CASSPGQGNYGYTF.

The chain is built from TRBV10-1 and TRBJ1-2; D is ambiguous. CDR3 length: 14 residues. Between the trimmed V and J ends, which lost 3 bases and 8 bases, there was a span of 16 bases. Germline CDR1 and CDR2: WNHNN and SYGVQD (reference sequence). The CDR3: CASSESSGSGGYTF. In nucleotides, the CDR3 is TGCGCCAGCAGTGAATCAAGCGGCTCGGGAGGCTACACCTTC.

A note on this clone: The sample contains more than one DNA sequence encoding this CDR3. The CDR3 reads CASRAGTGGYEQYF. The CDR3 coding sequence is TGTGCCAGCAGGGCCGGGACAGGGGGCTACGAGCAGTACTTC. V gene TRBV6-1 combines with J gene TRBJ2-7, with 11 bases lining up with TRBD1. Trimming removed 6 bases from V and 3 bases from J; junction bases left unmatched: 4. The CDR3 spans 14 residues. The germline V gene has CDR1 MNHNS and CDR2 SASEGT.

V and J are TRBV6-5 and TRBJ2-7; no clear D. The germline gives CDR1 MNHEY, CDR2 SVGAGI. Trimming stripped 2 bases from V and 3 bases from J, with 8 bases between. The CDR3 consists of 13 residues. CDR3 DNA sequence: TGTGCCAGCAGTTACCCGGGCCGCTACGAGCAGTACTTC. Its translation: CASSYPGRYEQYF.

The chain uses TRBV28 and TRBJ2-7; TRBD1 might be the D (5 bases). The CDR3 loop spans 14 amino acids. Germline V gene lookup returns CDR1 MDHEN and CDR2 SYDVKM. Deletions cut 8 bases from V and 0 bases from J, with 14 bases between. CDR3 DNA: TGTGCCAGCCGTCGGCAGGGTTACTCCTACGAGCAGTACTTC. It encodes CASRRQGYSYEQYF.

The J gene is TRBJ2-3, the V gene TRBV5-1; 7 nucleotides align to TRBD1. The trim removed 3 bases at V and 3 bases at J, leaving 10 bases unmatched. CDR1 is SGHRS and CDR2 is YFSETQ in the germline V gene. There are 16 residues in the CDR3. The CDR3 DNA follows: TGCGCCAGCAGCTCAGGACGACAGGGCTTGACAGATACGCAGTATTTT. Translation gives CASSSGRQGLTDTQYF.

The CDR3 loop is CASSLLSGGGNEQFF. The CDR3 DNA reads as TGCGCCAGCAGCTTGCTAAGCGGGGGGGGCAATGAGCAGTTCTTC. The chain has TRBV5-1 and TRBJ2-1; 10 bases are shared with TRBD2. CDR1 is SGHRS and CDR2 is YFSETQ in the germline V gene. CDR3 length: 15 amino acids. The junction had 4 bases not matched to a gene; V was cut back by 1 base and J by 6 bases.

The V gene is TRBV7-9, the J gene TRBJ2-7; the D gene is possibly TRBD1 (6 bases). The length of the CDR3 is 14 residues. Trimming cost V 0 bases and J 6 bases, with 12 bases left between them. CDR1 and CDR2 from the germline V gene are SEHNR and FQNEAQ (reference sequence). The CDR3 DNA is TGTGCCAGCAGCTTAGCAGGGGGTATTGTCGAGCAGTACTTC. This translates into CASSLAGGIVEQYF.

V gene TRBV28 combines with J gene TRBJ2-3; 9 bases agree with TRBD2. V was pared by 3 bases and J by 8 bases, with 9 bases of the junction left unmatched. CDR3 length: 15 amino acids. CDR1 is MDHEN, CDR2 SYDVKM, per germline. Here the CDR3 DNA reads TGTGCCAGCAGTTTCGGCGGGGGGGCCGATCGTACGCAGTATTTT. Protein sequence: CASSFGGGADRTQYF.

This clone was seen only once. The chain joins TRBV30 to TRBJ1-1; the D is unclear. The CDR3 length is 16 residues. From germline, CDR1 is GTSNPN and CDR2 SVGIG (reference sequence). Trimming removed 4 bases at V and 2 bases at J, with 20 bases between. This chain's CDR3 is CAWTSNGVGLNTEAFF. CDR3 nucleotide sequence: TGTGCCTGGACCTCGAATGGCGTAGGGCTTAACACTGAAGCTTTCTTT.

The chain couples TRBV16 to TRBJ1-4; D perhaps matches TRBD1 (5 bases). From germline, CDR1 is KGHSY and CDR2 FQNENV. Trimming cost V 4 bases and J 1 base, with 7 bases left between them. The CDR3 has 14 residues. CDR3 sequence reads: CASSRQRTNEKLFF. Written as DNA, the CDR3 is TGTGCCAGCAGCCGACAGAGAACTAATGAAAAACTGTTTTTT. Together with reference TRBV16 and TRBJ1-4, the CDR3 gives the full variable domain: GEEVAQTPKHLVRGEGQKAKLYCAPIKGHSYVFWYQQVLKNEFKFLISFQNENVFDETGMPKERFSAKCLPNSPCSLEIQATKLEDSAVYFCASSRQRTNEKLFFGSGTQLSVL.

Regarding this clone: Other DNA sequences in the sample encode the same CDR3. The CDR3 DNA reads TGTGCCAGCAGCTTGGCCGCCCAAGAGACCCAGTACTTC. Its translation: CASSLAAQETQYF. The chain carries TRBV5-4 and TRBJ2-5; D call uncertain. Germline V gene lookup returns CDR1 SGHNT and CDR2 YYREEE (reference sequence). The CDR3 has 13 amino acids. V was shortened by 0 bases and J by 1 base, with 4 bases between the two germline ends.

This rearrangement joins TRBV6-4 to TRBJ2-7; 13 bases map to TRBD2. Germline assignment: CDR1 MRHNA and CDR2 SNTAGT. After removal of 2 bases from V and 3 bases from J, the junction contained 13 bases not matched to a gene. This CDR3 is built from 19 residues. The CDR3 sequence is CASSDPRTSGSGLFYEQYF. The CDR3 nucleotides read TGTGCCAGCAGTGACCCAAGGACTAGCGGGAGTGGTCTCTTCTACGAGCAGTACTTC.

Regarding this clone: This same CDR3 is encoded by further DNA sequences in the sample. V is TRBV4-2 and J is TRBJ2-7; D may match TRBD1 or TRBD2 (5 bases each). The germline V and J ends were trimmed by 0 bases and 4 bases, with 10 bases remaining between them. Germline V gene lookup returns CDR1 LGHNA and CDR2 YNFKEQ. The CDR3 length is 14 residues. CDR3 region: CASSQDLGPYEQYF. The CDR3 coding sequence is TGTGCCAGCAGCCAAGATCTGGGACCTTACGAGCAGTACTTC.

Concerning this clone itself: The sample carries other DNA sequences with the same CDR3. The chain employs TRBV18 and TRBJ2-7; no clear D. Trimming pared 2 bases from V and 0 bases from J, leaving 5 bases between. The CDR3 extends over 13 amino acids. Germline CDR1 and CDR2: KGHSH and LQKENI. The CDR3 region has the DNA TGTGCCAGCTCACCAAACTTCTCCTACGAGCAGTACTTC. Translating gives CASSPNFSYEQYF.